What follows are 31 T cell receptor beta chains derived from one specimen sequenced in a study of T cells in Graves' hyperthyroidism and ophthalmopathy. From RNA transcripts, TCR beta CDR3 regions were amplified. The TCR CDR3 was amplified in a first-round RT-PCR using the HTBI primer set. TCRdb reprocessed the multiplex PCR reads via MiXCR and lists one record per CDR3 protein. Of hundreds of thousands of distinct CDR3 sequences in the sample, approximately 15% were seen once. Sequencing was done on a sample of blood. Receptors were obtained from a woman in her late teens or twenties with Graves' hyperthyroidism.

This clonotype came up many times. The chain links TRBV12-3 or TRBV12-4 to TRBJ2-3; D gene uncertain. The CDR3 is 14 residues long. V lost 7 bases, J lost 4 bases, and 15 bases lay in between. Here the CDR3 DNA reads TGTGCCAGCAAACAGCGAGCTCCCCCAGATACGCAGTATTTT. This translates into CASKQRAPPDTQYF.

In this sample, this clonotype turned up a few times. This chain joins TRBV4-2 and TRBJ2-3, with 9 positions matching TRBD2. The CDR3 length is 17 residues. Germline V gene data show CDR1 as LGHNA and CDR2 as YNFKEQ. V was clipped by 0 bases and J by 4 bases; unmatched bases: 8. CDR3 sequence reads: CASSQEIAGVRADTQYF. CDR3 coding DNA: TGTGCCAGCAGCCAAGAAATAGCGGGAGTAAGGGCAGATACGCAGTATTTT.

This clonotype was seen once. The CDR3: CASSLAPGGYGYTF. Here the CDR3 DNA reads TGTGCCAGTAGTCTGGCCCCTGGCGGCTATGGCTACACCTTC. This sequence joins TRBV19 and TRBJ1-2; D is uncertain. The CDR3 runs to 14 residues. The germline V gene has CDR1 LNHDA and CDR2 SQIVND (reference sequence). V lost 5 bases, J lost 4 bases, and 14 bases lay in between.

This clonotype was observed many times. The chain carries TRBV3-1 and TRBJ2-1; 8 bases agree with TRBD2. CDR3 length: 15 residues. J was trimmed by 1 base and V by 5 bases; bases with no gene match: 4. Germline CDR1 and CDR2: LGHDT and YNNKEL (reference sequence). The CDR3 here is CASSSSGRSYNEQFF. The CDR3 DNA reads TGTGCCAGCAGCTCCAGCGGGAGATCCTACAATGAGCAGTTCTTC.

This clonotype was seen ten or more times. The chain uses TRBV5-1 and TRBJ2-1, with 8 bases that match TRBD2. CDR3 length equals 15 residues. The junction had 14 bases not matched to a gene; V was cut back by 6 bases and J by 9 bases. Germline values: CDR1 SGHRS, CDR2 YFSETQ. CDR3 region: CASKVGSGNVGEQFF. In DNA form, the CDR3 reads TGCGCCAGCAAAGTAGGTAGCGGGAATGTTGGTGAGCAGTTCTTC.

This clonotype was seen at least ten times. The gene calls are TRBV20-1 and TRBJ2-3; D is possibly TRBD2 (6 bases). The CDR3 covers 14 residues. The V and J ends lost 5 bases and 2 bases respectively, with 14 bases between them. Germline V gives CDR1 DFQATT, CDR2 SNEGSKA (reference sequence). CDR3 residues: CSAGSGLHTDTQYF. The CDR3, as DNA: TGCAGTGCTGGATCGGGACTGCACACAGATACGCAGTATTTT.

There are a few counts of this clonotype. The V call is TRBV10-2, the J call TRBJ2-5; TRBD1 agrees at 9 bases. V gave up 4 bases and J gave up 4 bases; unmatched junction bases: 4. This CDR3 is built from 14 residues. Per germline, CDR1 WSHSY and CDR2 SAAADI. CDR3 coding DNA: TGCGCCAGCAGTGGGGGACAGGGTCGAGAGACCCAGTACTTC. Its protein is CASSGGQGRETQYF.

This clonotype came up many times. The V call is TRBV20-1, the J call TRBJ2-1, with D unclear. Germline V CDR1 and CDR2: DFQATT, SNEGSKA (reference sequence). The CDR3 has 13 residues. The V and J ends lost 3 bases and 7 bases respectively, with 13 bases between them. This chain's CDR3 is CSASPPPRNEQFF. The CDR3 nucleotides read TGCAGTGCTAGTCCCCCCCCACGGAATGAGCAGTTCTTC.

This clonotype was seen repeatedly, ten times or more. The chain recombines TRBV11-2 with TRBJ2-7, with D maybe TRBD2 (5 bases). Germline CDR1 reads SGHAT; CDR2 reads FQNNGV. Trimming took off 3 bases at V and 11 bases at J, with 8 bases between the two ends. This CDR3 comprises 10 residues. The CDR3 loop is CASSLREKYF. In nucleotides, the CDR3 is TGTGCCAGCAGCTTGAGGGAGAAGTACTTC.

This clonotype was detected ten times or more. The CDR3 spells CSARSSGANVLTF. Written as DNA, the CDR3 is TGCAGTGCTCGGAGCTCTGGGGCCAACGTCCTGACTTTC. The genes are TRBV20-1 and TRBJ2-6; no clear D gene. CDR1 and CDR2 from the germline V gene are DFQATT and SNEGSKA (reference sequence). V was pared by 5 bases and J by 0 bases, with 5 bases between. CDR3 length: 13 residues.

This clonotype was seen more than once but under ten times. The rearrangement uses TRBV15 and TRBJ1-2, with D possibly TRBD1 on 6 matching bases. Germline CDR1 is LNHNV and CDR2 is YYDKDF (reference sequence). The V and J ends lost 5 bases and 0 bases respectively, with 10 bases between them. This CDR3 is 14 amino acids long. CDR3 DNA: TGTGCCACCAGCGTGGGGGCAACTAACTATGGCTACACCTTC. Translation gives CATSVGATNYGYTF.

Ten or more counts support this clonotype. The J gene is TRBJ2-7, the V gene TRBV6-1; 9 nucleotides agree with TRBD2. The V gene end was trimmed by 2 bases and the J gene end by 1 base; junction bases not matched to a gene: 6. The V gene's germline CDR1 is MNHNS and CDR2 SASEGT. This CDR3 region has 16 residues. Here the CDR3 DNA reads TGTGCCAGCAGTGAATCGCCTAGCGGGACTTCCTACGAGCAGTACTTC. Residues: CASSESPSGTSYEQYF.

This clonotype has ten or more counts. The J gene is TRBJ1-1, the V gene TRBV6-5, with D unresolved. V lost 2 bases and J 1 base, leaving 11 bases between the germline ends. CDR1 MNHEY and CDR2 SVGAGI come from the germline V gene. There are 15 residues in the CDR3. This CDR3 reads CASSYVGPPNTEAFF. As DNA, the CDR3 is TGTGCCAGCAGTTACGTGGGTCCGCCGAACACTGAAGCTTTCTTT.

This clonotype occurred many times. The chain joins TRBV28 to TRBJ1-1; D is unresolved. Trimming removed 6 bases at V and 4 bases at J, with 6 bases between. Germline lookup yields CDR1 MDHEN and CDR2 SYDVKM. There are 11 residues in the CDR3. The CDR3, as DNA: TGTGCCAGCAGGGCACTCACTGAAGCTTTCTTT. Protein sequence: CASRALTEAFF.

The table lists this clonotype with many counts. The V call is TRBV5-1, the J call TRBJ2-1; 12 bases are shared with TRBD1. This CDR3 contains 15 residues. Trimming cost V 2 bases and J 8 bases; bases outside gene matches: 5. The germline V gene has CDR1 SGHRS and CDR2 YFSETQ. CDR3 loop: CASSFGTGGFDEQFF. The CDR3 coding sequence is TGCGCCAGCAGCTTCGGGACAGGGGGCTTCGATGAGCAGTTCTTC.

The chain links TRBV4-3 to TRBJ1-5; a weak D match, TRBD1 (6 bases). The V and J ends lost 0 bases and 3 bases respectively, with 15 bases between them. Per the germline V gene, CDR1 is LGHNA and CDR2 is YSLEER. The length of the CDR3 is 17 residues. The CDR3 bases are TGCGCCAGCAGCCAAGAAGTGACAGGTAGCGTCAATCAGCCCCAGCATTTT. Its protein is CASSQEVTGSVNQPQHF.

The rearrangement links TRBV5-1 to TRBJ1-2, with D maybe TRBD1 (6 bases). Germline CDR1 SGHRS, CDR2 YFSETQ. Trimming stripped 0 bases from V and 4 bases from J, with 13 bases between. This CDR3 is built from 15 residues. The CDR3 sequence is CASSLEGQLSYGYTF. The CDR3 coding sequence is TGCGCCAGCAGCTTGGAAGGACAGCTTTCCTATGGCTACACCTTC.

Many counts were recorded for this clonotype. The V and J genes are TRBV27 and TRBJ1-6, with 7 bases identical to TRBD1. CDR3 length: 14 amino acids. Germline lookup yields CDR1 MNHEY and CDR2 SMNVEV (reference sequence). J gave up 9 bases and V 8 bases, and 10 bases lay outside the gene matches. The CDR3 loop reads CASGSETGRSPLHF. The CDR3 DNA reads TGTGCCAGCGGCAGTGAGACAGGGCGTTCACCCCTCCACTTT.

In this sample, this clonotype turned up once. J is TRBJ2-7 and V is TRBV4-2; 7 bases fit TRBD2. Germline V gives CDR1 LGHNA, CDR2 YNFKEQ. The J segment lost 6 bases and the V segment lost 4 bases, leaving 12 bases of the junction unmatched. The CDR3 extends over 15 amino acids. The CDR3 DNA reads TGTGCCAGCAGCCCTCGGGGAGGGGTTAACGTCGAGCAGTACTTC. Residues: CASSPRGGVNVEQYF.

This clonotype was seen at least ten times. The V and J genes are TRBV29-1 and TRBJ2-7, with 12 bases identical to TRBD2. Per the germline V gene, CDR1 is SQVTM and CDR2 is ANQGSEA. V lost 7 bases to trimming and J lost 6 bases; unmatched junction nucleotides: 7. The length of the CDR3 is 13 residues. The CDR3 DNA reads TGCAGCGCCCGACTAGCGGGAGAGGCCGAGCAGTACTTC. Translated, it gives CSARLAGEAEQYF.

This clonotype came up many times. The chain links TRBV20-1 to TRBJ1-5, with 8 nucleotides matching TRBD1. Germline V gene data show CDR1 as DFQATT and CDR2 as SNEGSKA (reference sequence). The CDR3 extends over 15 amino acids. V gave up 0 bases and J gave up 2 bases; unmatched junction bases: 3. The chain's CDR3 is CSARDWGQGNQPQHF. CDR3 nucleotide sequence: TGCAGTGCTAGAGATTGGGGACAGGGCAATCAGCCCCAGCATTTT.

The table lists this clonotype with a few counts. The chain combines TRBV27 with TRBJ1-2, with TRBD1 as a possible D gene (5 bases). From germline, CDR1 is MNHEY and CDR2 SMNVEV (reference sequence). This CDR3 comprises 15 residues. The V and J ends lost 0 bases and 3 bases respectively, with 11 bases between them. CDR3 nucleotides: TGTGCCAGCAGTTTATCAGGGGTCATGGACTATGGCTACACCTTC. Translated, it gives CASSLSGVMDYGYTF.

The chain couples TRBV5-1 to TRBJ2-7; weak D call: TRBD1 (5 bases). The germline gives CDR1 SGHRS, CDR2 YFSETQ. V gave up 0 bases and J gave up 1 base, with 11 bases separating them. CDR3 length: 15 amino acids. The CDR3 loop reads CASSLVTGPSYEQYF. CDR3 bases: TGCGCCAGCAGCTTGGTTACAGGACCATCCTACGAGCAGTACTTC.

This clonotype was found many times. The chain links TRBV11-2 to TRBJ2-1; 10 bases agree with TRBD2. Germline V CDR1 and CDR2: SGHAT, FQNNGV. The CDR3 consists of 14 residues. V lost 1 base and J lost 9; bases outside the gene matches: 3. CDR3 DNA sequence: TGTGCCAGCAGCTTAGGGCTAGCGGGAGTTGAGCAGTTCTTC. It is translated as CASSLGLAGVEQFF.

There are many counts of this clonotype. The chain joins TRBV7-2 to TRBJ1-1; unclear D gene. The germline V and J ends were trimmed by 1 base and 4 bases, with 10 bases remaining between them. Germline V gene lookup returns CDR1 SGHTA and CDR2 FQGNSA. The CDR3 has 14 amino acids. As DNA, the CDR3 is TGTGCCAGCAGCTTAGTAAGGCCGGGCACTGAAGCTTTCTTT. Amino acid sequence: CASSLVRPGTEAFF. The full variable domain, in which reference TRBV7-2 and TRBJ1-1 provide the parts outside the CDR3, is GAGVSQSPSNKVTEKGKDVELRCDPISGHTALYWYRQSLGQGLEFLIYFQGNSAPDKSGLPSDRFSAERTGGSVSTLTIQRTQQEDSAVYLCASSLVRPGTEAFFGQGTRLTVV.

This clonotype appeared many times. The rearrangement joins TRBV5-1 to TRBJ1-2; 9 bases are a match to TRBD1. Germline lookup yields CDR1 SGHRS and CDR2 YFSETQ. With 0 bases clipped from V and 3 bases from J, the junction kept 3 bases outside the gene matches. The CDR3 consists of 15 residues. Written as DNA, the CDR3 is TGCGCCAGCAGCTTGGGGACAGGGGAAGACTATGGCTACACCTTC. This translates into CASSLGTGEDYGYTF. Full variable domain (missing parts from reference TRBV5-1 and TRBJ1-2): KAGVTQTPRYLIKTRGQQVTLSCSPISGHRSVSWYQQTPGQGLQFLFEYFSETQRNKGNFPGRFSGRQFSNSRSEMNVSTLELGDSALYLCASSLGTGEDYGYTFGSGTRLTVV.

This clonotype was counted at least ten times. The chain recombines TRBV2 with TRBJ1-2, with TRBD1 matching over 7 bases. The J segment lost 8 bases and the V segment lost 1 base, leaving 7 bases of the junction unmatched. Germline V gives CDR1 SNHLY, CDR2 FYNNEI. CDR3 length: 14 residues. CDR3 sequence reads: CASSEEQTGRGYTF. Written as DNA, the CDR3 is TGTGCCAGCAGTGAAGAGCAGACAGGGCGAGGCTACACCTTC.

Notes on this clonotype: A read error may be the cause here, since a much bigger clone is one base away. The gene calls are TRBV12-3 or TRBV12-4 and TRBJ2-1; no definite D call. The CDR3 consists of 14 residues. V was trimmed by 10 bases and J by 0 bases, leaving 13 bases between them. The CDR3 spells CANSFQSSYNEQFF. CDR3 bases: TGTGCCAACAGCTTCCAGAGCTCCTACAATGAGCAGTTCTTC.

This clonotype was detected many times. The V gene is TRBV6-1, the J gene TRBJ2-3; 11 nucleotides agree with TRBD1. CDR3 length: 16 residues. Germline loops: CDR1 MNHNS, CDR2 SASEGT. The ends lost 5 bases at V and 10 bases at J; junction bases unmatched: 14. The CDR3 DNA reads as TGTGCCAGCAGTCGAAGGACAGGGGGCGCGAGTAAGGCGCAGTATTTT. Translated: CASSRRTGGASKAQYF.

The sample holds many counts of this clonotype. This chain connects TRBV12-3 or TRBV12-4 to TRBJ2-1; TRBD2 matches at 13 bases. The CDR3 loop spans 18 amino acids. Unmatched junction bases numbered 13, after V lost 5 bases and J lost 6 bases. DNA of the CDR3: TGTGCCAGCAGTCCATCGCGACTAGCGGGAGGCCTCGCCAATGAGCAGTTCTTC. Protein sequence: CASSPSRLAGGLANEQFF.

This clonotype was found many times. The chain carries TRBV7-6 and TRBJ2-7, with D possibly TRBD1 on 6 matching bases. V gave up 5 bases and J gave up 3 bases, with 14 bases separating them. This CDR3 contains 14 residues. Germline V gene sequence: CDR1 SGHVS, CDR2 FNYEAQ. For the CDR3, the DNA is TGTGCCAGCAGCCAGGGGAGTTTAGGCTACGAGCAGTACTTC. Translation gives CASSQGSLGYEQYF. Supplemented by reference TRBV7-6 and TRBJ2-7, the full variable domain reads GAGVSQSPRYKVTKRGQDVALRCDPISGHVSLYWYRQALGQGPEFLTYFNYEAQQDKSGLPNDRFSAERPEGSISTLTIQRTEQRDSAMYRCASSQGSLGYEQYFGPGTRLTVT.